This T cell receptor (beta chain) was obtained from a study of response to subunit inactivated influenza vaccine. Germline loops: CDR1 SGHRS, CDR2 YFSETQ. The V gene end was trimmed by 4 bases and the J gene end by 8 bases; junction bases not matched to a gene: 6. CDR3 size: 15 residues. TCRdb redid the calling of the RT-PCR reads with MiXCR, one entry per CDR3 protein. The repertoire holds 610,000 or so distinct CDR3 sequences, with 13% to 15% as singletons. Here the sequenced sample was PBMCs from blood, taken less than 13 days after vaccination. This chain joins TRBV5-1 and TRBJ2-1; 13 positions agree with TRBD2. This TCR came from a man aged 45-65 years who received an inactivated influenza vaccine. DNA for the CDR3: TGCGCCAGCAGCCCAGGACTAGCGGGAGTCCATGAGCAGTTCTTC. This codes for CASSPGLAGVHEQFF.